Listed below are T cell receptor beta chains from one sample, sequenced in a study of blood T cell repertoires in COVID-19. Clones were sequenced by immunoSEQ multiplex PCR, and TCRdb holds only the in-frame ones, with some missing. The sample includes 52,000 or so clones, around 84% of them seen just once. Sequenced input: peripheral blood. The origin of the receptors is a man in his 70s with active COVID-19. Both conserved end residues are part of each CDR3. Each record gives: V gene, clone size, D gene, J gene, CDR3 protein, CDR3 DNA. A D gene is named only where the DNA matches it firmly. Clone size is not always given. Where it is, it says once, few, many or a class for expanded clones.

>TRBV11-3|.|TRBD1|TRBJ2-7
CASSPETGDEQYF
TGTGCCAGCAGCCCGGAAACAGGGGACGAGCAGTACTTC
>TRBV15|few|.|TRBJ2-1
CATSRDIDEQFF
TGTGCCACCAGCAGAGATATCGATGAGCAGTTCTTC
>TRBV5-6|.|.|TRBJ2-5
CASSSPRGGTQETQYF
TGTGCCAGCAGCTCCCCGCGAGGCGGAACCCAAGAGACCCAGTACTTC
>TRBV13|.|.|TRBJ1-2
CASSLGGGRTNYGYTF
TGTGCCAGCAGCTTAGGGGGCGGGCGAACTAACTATGGCTACACCTTC
>TRBV6-5|.|.|TRBJ1-1
CASITRGNTEAFF
TGTGCCAGCATCACCAGGGGGAACACTGAAGCTTTCTTT
>TRBV24-1|.|TRBD1|TRBJ2-2
CATSDSGQGITGELFF
TGTGCCACCAGTGACTCGGGACAGGGGATCACCGGGGAGCTGTTTTTT
>TRBV7-2|.|TRBD2|TRBJ2-7
CASSLGRLSGGQGEQYF
TGTGCCAGCAGCTTGGGAAGACTTTCGGGAGGTCAGGGCGAGCAGTACTTC
>TRBV18|few|.|TRBJ2-7
CASSPGGSSYEQYF
TGTGCCAGCTCACCAGGTGGCAGCTCCTACGAGCAGTACTTC
>TRBV5-1|once|.|TRBJ2-7
CASSLVPSIFDEQYF
TGCGCCAGCAGCTTGGTTCCTAGTATTTTCGACGAGCAGTACTTC
>TRBV27|few|TRBD1|TRBJ2-5
CASSRQGRETQYF
TGTGCCAGCAGTAGACAGGGGAGGGAGACCCAGTACTTC